At least ten counts were recorded for the clone carrying this T cell receptor beta chain. What it binds is not known. MiXCR, applied by TCRdb to the 5' RACE reads, yields one record per CDR3 protein. The data show more than 65,000 distinct CDR3 sequences, under 9.5% seen once. This record belongs to a study of T cells after yellow fever vaccination. Study summary: SMART-Seq v4 Ultra Low Input prepared the low-cell-number fractions. Study findings and constraints: Though it reached lower strength, the secondary response hit its peak faster, day 5 versus 15. Contaminating bulk clonotypes could be abundant in FACS-sorted repertoires.

This CDR3 has 14 residues. From germline, CDR1 is LNHDA and CDR2 SQIVND (reference sequence). Trimming took 5 bases from V and 4 from J, leaving 14 bases between them. The sequencing used CD8+ T cells sorted from PBMCs, collected about 10 days after the first yellow fever vaccination. The chain recombines TRBV19 with TRBJ1-1, with D tentatively TRBD1 (5 bases). The origin of this receptor is a man between 18 and 29 years old who received the YFV17D yellow fever vaccine. DNA of the CDR3: TGTGCCAGTAGTCTCCGCGCGGGGGGCACTGAAGCTTTCTTT. Translation: CASSLRAGGTEAFF.